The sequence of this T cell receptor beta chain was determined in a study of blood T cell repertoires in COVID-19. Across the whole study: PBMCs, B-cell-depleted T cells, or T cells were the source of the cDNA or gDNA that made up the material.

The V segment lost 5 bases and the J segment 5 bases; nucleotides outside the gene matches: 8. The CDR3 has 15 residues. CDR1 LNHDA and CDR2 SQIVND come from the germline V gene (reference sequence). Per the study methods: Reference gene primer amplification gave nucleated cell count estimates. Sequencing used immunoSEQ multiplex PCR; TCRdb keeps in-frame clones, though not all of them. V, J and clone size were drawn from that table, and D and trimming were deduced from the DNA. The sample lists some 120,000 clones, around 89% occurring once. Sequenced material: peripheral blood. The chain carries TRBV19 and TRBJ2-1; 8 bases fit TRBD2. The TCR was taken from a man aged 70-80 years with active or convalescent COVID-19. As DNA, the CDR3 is TGTGCCAGTAGTCCCCCCGGAGCGGGAGACAATGAGCAGTTCTTC. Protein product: CASSPPGAGDNEQFF.